A single TCR beta chain is shown here with its context. It lacks a known antigen. No qualities accompany the bases; no much larger clone lies one base away. These data belong to a study of CD8+ T cells in alopecia areata (dated by TCRdb to the late 2010s). Study-wide context: The treated patients, all with moderate-to-severe alopecia areata, were enrolled in an open-label pilot trial of oral tofacitinib given at 5 to 10 mg twice daily. On the human side, TCRbeta sequencing was run on scalp tissue and on sorted CD4+ and CD8+ peripheral blood T cells from healthy controls and from alopecia areata patients with either patchy or totalis/universalis disease. Amplification of TCRbeta CDR3 regions was done by immunoSEQ multiplex PCR using 35 Vbeta forward primers and 13 Jbeta reverse primers. In both human patients and the C3H/HeJ mouse model, the study applied high-throughput TCRbeta sequencing to look at T cell clonal expansion in alopecia areata. Patients on tofacitinib were biopsied at baseline and after 4 and 24 weeks of treatment, and several of the patients also had a later scalp biopsy. Clonality in the scalp was compared among normal scalp (n=4), patchy alopecia areata scalp (n=8), and alopecia totalis/universalis scalp (n=8). Tofacitinib was given for 6 to 18 months, followed by 6 months of follow-up off drug to assess delayed response and recurrence. For the treated patients, the SALT score, which quantifies what percentage of scalp surface area is affected, served as the measure of disease severity. The RNA source kit depended on sample type: the PAXgene miRNA kit for fixed scalp, the miRNeasy kit for PBMCs, and the RNeasy kit for mouse skin. The full study reports these points: Because the treated cohort was small and included a single nonresponder, larger studies are needed to assess links between baseline CD8+ expansion and response. TCR sequences shared between patients were less clear than in mice, possibly partly because of HLA diversity in the patient population. Higher clonality and more expanded CD8+ clones were observed in lesional scalp than in normal scalp, particularly in alopecia totalis/universalis, a finding suggestive of antigenic drive. Unlike mouse skin, which is dominated by gammadelta T cells, normal human skin has resident alphabeta T cells that are also sequenced, and this complicates analysis of the scalp TCR repertoire. Many expanded lesional clones persisted in scalp and blood during tofacitinib treatment, which may partly explain relapse after stopping treatment. Tofacitinib significantly lowered scalp clonality and the number of expanded CD8+ clones among the top 100 scalp clones.

The protocol used for the library was the immunoSEQ multiplex PCR assay. RNA was extracted from all samples and reverse transcribed into cDNA as template for TCR sequencing. First-strand cDNA was synthesized with SuperScript III using a 2:1 mix of oligo-dT and random hexamers. Amplification bias was assessed with a synthetic immune receptor repertoire, and residual bias was removed computationally. Turning to the authors' computational methods: Raw reads were preprocessed to remove errors, and CDR3 was defined according to IMGT conventions as the region from the conserved cysteine to phenylalanine. To get clonality, Shannon entropy was normalized by log2 of the number of productive unique TCRs and the result was subtracted from 1. Whether each scalp clone was CD4 or CD8 was inferred by checking scalp TCRbeta sequences against the CD4 and CD8 repertoires from sorted blood. In its TCRdb copy, this immuneACCESS table keeps in-frame sequences only and misses some clones. Where compared with another copy, unresolved V genes explain less than half of these, and the others have no known cause. That table supplies the V and J calls and clone size; D and trimming were determined from the DNA. Within this sample are some 240,000 clones, with about three fifths of them counted one time only. Approximately 1.4% of the sample goes to the ten largest clones.

The time point label of this sample denotes: more than three weeks on oral tofacitinib. What the treatment or condition label conveys for this sample: oral pan-JAK inhibitor, 5-10 mg twice daily. Lesional scalp punch biopsies and peripheral blood were obtained from alopecia areata patients. PBMCs were separated by density centrifugation and stained for CD3, CD4 and CD8, after which CD4+ and CD8+ T cells were sorted on a FACSAria. V is trimmed back by 6 bases and J by 1 base, and the junction contains 5 bases that no gene match accounts for. Looking up the germline V gene (reference sequence) yields CDR1 MNHEY and CDR2 SMNVEV. The CDR3 goes from the cysteine to the phenylalanine over 14 residues. This entry keeps only the CDR3 DNA: 42 bases, framed from base 1.

The source was CD4+ T cells sorted from blood, collected at week 4, from a patient treated with tofacitinib. The V and J genes are TRBV27 and TRBJ1-2; TRBD1 agrees with 7 junctional bases. The sequence came from a human donor with alopecia areata. Read as DNA, the sequence is TGTGCCAGCAGCCGATCAGGGGGTAACTATGGCTACACCTTC. Protein translation: CASSRSGGNYGYTF.